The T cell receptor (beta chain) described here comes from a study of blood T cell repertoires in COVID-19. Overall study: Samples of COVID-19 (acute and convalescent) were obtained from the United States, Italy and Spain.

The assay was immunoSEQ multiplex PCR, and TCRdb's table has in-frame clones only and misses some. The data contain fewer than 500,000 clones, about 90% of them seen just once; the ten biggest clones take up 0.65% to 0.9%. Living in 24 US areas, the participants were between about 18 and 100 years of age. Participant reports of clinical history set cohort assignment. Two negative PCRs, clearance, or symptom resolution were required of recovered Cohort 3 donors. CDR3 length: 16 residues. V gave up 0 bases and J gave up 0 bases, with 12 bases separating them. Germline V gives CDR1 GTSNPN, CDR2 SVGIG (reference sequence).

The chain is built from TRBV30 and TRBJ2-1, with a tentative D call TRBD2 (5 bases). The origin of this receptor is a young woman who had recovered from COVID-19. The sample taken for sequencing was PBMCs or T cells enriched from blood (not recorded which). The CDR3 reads CAWSVRGFSSYNEQFF. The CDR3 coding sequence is TGTGCCTGGAGTGTACGGGGATTTAGCTCCTACAATGAGCAGTTCTTC.